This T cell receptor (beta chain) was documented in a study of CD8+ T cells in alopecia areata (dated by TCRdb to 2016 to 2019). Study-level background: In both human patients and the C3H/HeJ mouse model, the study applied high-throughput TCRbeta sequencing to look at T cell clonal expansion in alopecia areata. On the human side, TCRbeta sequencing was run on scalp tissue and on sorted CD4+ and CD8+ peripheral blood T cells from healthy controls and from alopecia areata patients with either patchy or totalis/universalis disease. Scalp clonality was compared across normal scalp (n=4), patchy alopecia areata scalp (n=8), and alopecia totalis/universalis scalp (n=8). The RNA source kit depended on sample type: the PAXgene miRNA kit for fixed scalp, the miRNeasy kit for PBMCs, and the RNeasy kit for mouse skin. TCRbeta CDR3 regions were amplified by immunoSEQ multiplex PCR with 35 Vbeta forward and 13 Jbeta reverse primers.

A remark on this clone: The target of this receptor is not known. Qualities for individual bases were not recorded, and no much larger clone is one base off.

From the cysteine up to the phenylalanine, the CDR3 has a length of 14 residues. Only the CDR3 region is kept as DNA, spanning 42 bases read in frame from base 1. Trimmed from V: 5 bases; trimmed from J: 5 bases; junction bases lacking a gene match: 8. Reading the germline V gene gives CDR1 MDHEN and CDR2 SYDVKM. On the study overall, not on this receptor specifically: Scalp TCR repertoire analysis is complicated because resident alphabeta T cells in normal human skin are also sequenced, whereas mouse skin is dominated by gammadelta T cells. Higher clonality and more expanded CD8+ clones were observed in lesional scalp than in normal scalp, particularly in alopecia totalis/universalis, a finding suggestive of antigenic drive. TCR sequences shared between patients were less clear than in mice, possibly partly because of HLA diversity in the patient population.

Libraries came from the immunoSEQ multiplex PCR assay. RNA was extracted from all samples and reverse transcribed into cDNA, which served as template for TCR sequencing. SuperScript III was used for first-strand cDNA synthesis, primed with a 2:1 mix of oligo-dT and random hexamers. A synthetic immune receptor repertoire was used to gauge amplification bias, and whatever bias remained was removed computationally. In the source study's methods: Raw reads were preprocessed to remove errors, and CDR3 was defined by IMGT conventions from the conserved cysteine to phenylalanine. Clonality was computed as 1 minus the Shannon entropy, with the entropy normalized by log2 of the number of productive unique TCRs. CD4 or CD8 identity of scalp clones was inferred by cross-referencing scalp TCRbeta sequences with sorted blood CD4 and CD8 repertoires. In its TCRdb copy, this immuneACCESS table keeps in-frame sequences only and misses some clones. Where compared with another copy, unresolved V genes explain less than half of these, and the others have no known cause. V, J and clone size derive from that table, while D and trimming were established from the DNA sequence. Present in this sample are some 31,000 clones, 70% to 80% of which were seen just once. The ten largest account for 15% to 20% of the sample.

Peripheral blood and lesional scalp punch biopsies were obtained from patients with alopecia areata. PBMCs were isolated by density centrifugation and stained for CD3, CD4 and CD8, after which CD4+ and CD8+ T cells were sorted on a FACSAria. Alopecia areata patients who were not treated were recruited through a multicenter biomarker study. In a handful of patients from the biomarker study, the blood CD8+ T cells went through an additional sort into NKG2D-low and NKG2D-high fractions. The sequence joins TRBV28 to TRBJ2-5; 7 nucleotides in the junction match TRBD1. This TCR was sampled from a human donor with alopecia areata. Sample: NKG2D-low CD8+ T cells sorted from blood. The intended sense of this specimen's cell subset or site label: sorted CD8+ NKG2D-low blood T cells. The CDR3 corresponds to CASSRGGGYETQYF. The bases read TGTGCCAGCAGTCGAGGGGGCGGGTATGAGACCCAGTACTTC.